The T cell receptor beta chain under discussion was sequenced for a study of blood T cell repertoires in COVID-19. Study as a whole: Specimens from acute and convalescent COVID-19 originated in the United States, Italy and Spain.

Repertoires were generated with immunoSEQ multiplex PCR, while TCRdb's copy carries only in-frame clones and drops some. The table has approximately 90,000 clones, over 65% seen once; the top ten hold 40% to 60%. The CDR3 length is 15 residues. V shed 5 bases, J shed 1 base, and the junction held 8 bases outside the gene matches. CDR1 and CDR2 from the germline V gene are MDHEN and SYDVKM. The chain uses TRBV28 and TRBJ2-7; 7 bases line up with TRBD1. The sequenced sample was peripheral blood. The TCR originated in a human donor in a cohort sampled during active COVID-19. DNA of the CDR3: TGTGCCAGCAGTATACCCGGACAGGTATCCTACGAGCAGTACTTC. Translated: CASSIPGQVSYEQYF.